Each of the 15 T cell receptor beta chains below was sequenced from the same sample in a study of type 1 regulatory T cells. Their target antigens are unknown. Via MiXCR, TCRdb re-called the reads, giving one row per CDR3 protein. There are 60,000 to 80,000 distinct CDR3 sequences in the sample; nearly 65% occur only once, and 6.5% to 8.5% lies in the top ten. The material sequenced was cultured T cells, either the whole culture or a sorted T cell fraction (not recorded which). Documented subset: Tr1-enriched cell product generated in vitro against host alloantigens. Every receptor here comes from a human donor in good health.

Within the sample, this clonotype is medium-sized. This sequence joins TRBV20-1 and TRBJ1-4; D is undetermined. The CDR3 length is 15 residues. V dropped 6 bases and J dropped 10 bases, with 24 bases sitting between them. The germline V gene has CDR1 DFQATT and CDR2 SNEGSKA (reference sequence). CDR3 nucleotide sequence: TGCAGTGCCTCACACAATCGAGACCTGGTGGGAAAACTGTTTTTT. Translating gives CSASHNRDLVGKLFF.

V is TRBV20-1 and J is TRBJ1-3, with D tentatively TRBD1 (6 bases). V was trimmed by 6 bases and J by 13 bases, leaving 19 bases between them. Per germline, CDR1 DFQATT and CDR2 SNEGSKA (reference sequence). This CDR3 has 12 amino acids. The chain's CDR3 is CSAPFPAGEIYF. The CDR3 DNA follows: TGCAGTGCCCCATTTCCGGCAGGGGAGATATATTTT.

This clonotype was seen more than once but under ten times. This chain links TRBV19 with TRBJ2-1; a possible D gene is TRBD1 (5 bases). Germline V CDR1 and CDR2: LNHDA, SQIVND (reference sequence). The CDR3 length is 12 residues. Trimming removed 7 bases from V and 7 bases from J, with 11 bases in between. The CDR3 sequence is CASTATVNEQFF. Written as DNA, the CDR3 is TGTGCCAGTACCGCGACAGTGAATGAGCAGTTCTTC.

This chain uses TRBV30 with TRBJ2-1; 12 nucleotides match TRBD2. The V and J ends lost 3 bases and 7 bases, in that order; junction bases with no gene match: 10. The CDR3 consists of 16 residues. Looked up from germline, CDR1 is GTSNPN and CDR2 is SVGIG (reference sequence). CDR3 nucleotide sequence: TGTGCCTGGAGCGACGCGCTAGCGGGAGGGAGGAATGAGCAGTTCTTC. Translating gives CAWSDALAGGRNEQFF.

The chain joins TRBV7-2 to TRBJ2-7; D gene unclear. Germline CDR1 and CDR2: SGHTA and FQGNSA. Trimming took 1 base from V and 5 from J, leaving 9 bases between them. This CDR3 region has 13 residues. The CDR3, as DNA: TGTGCCAGCAGCTTAGAGGGTTTAGACGAGCAGTACTTC. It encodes CASSLEGLDEQYF.

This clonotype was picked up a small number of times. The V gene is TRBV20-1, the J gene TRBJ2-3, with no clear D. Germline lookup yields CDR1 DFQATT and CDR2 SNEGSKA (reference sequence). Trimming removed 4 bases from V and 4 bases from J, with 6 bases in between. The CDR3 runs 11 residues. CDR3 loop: CSANAADTQYF. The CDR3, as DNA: TGCAGTGCTAATGCCGCAGATACGCAGTATTTT.

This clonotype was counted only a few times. CDR3 in amino acids: CASSFWTPRDYPSTDTQYF. CDR3 coding DNA: TGTGCCAGCAGTTTTTGGACACCGAGGGACTACCCTAGCACAGATACGCAGTATTTT. V usage is TRBV27 and J usage is TRBJ2-3, with 7 positions matching TRBD2. The V gene's germline CDR1 is MNHEY and CDR2 SMNVEV (reference sequence). V gave up 3 bases and J gave up 0 bases; unmatched junction bases: 15. The CDR3 totals 19 residues.

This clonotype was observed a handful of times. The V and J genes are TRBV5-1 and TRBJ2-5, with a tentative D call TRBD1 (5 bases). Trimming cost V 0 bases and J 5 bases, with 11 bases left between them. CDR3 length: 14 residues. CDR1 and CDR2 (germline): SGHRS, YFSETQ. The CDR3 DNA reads TGCGCCAGCAGCTTGGTTGCAGGGTTGGAGACCCAGTACTTC. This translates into CASSLVAGLETQYF.

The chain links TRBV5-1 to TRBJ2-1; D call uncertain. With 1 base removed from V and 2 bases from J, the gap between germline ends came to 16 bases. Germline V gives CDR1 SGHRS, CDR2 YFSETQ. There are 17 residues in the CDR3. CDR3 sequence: CASSLSDIVGPYNEQFF. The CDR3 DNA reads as TGCGCCAGCAGCTTGTCCGATATTGTTGGTCCCTACAATGAGCAGTTCTTC.

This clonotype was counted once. The CDR3 sequence is CASSLASGSSYEQYF. The CDR3 region has the DNA TGCGCCAGCAGCTTGGCCTCGGGGAGCTCCTACGAGCAGTACTTC. This chain connects TRBV5-1 to TRBJ2-7, with a possible D match to TRBD2 (5 bases). This CDR3 is built from 15 residues. The ends were cut back, 0 bases at V and 0 bases at J, with 10 bases in the middle. Germline CDR1 reads SGHRS; CDR2 reads YFSETQ.

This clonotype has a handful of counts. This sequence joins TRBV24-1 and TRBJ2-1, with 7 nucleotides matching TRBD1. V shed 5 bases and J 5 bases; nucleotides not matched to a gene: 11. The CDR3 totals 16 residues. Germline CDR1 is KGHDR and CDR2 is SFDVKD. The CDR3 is CATSGEKGGFDNEQFF. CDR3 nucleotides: TGTGCCACCAGTGGGGAAAAAGGGGGCTTTGACAATGAGCAGTTCTTC.

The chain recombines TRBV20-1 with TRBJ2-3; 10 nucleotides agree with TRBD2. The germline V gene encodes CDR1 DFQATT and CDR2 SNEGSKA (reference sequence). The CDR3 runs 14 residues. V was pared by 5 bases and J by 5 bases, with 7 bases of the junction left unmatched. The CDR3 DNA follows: TGCAGTGCTCGCATTAGCGGGAGGAGAGATACGCAGTATTTT. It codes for CSARISGRRDTQYF.

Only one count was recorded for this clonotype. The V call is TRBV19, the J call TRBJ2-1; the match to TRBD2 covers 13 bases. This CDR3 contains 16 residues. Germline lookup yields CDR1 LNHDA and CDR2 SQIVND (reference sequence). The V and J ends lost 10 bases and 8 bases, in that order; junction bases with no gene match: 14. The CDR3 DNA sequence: TGTGCCACTTTATCACCGGGACTAGCGGGGCGGGATGAGCAGTTCTTC. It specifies CATLSPGLAGRDEQFF.

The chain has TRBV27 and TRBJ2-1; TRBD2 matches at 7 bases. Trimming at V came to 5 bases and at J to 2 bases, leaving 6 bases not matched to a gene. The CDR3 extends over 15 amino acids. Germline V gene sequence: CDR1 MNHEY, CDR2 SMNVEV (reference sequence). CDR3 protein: CASSIGTTTYNEQFF. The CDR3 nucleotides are TGTGCCAGCAGTATAGGGACTACCACCTACAATGAGCAGTTCTTC.

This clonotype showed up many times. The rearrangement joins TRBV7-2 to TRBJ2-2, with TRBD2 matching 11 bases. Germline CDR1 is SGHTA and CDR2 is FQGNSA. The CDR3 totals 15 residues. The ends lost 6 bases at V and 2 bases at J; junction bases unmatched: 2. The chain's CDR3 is CASRRLAGNTGELFF. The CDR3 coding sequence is TGTGCCAGCAGACGACTAGCGGGAAACACCGGGGAGCTGTTTTTT.